The 26 T cell receptor beta chains in this list originate from one sample, sequenced in a study of blood T cell repertoires in COVID-19. Assay used: immunoSEQ multiplex PCR; TCRdb lists only in-frame clones, some missing. The sample lists some 99,000 clones, roughly 85% occurring once. The sample comprised peripheral blood. Receptors were obtained from a man aged 65 to 79 with acute or convalescent COVID-19.

The chain uses TRBV4-2 and TRBJ1-5; 8 nucleotides match TRBD1. With V trimmed by 3 bases and J by 7 bases, 8 bases remained unmatched. This CDR3 region has 15 residues. Looked up from germline, CDR1 is LGHNA and CDR2 is YNFKEQ. The CDR3 region has the DNA TGTGCCAGCAGCCAGGAGACAGGGGATGGACAGCCCCAGCATTTT. Translated, it gives CASSQETGDGQPQHF.

This chain uses TRBV5-1 with TRBJ2-1; 7 bases align to TRBD2. Germline V gene data show CDR1 as SGHRS and CDR2 as YFSETQ. V dropped 2 bases and J dropped 7; count of bases not matched to a gene: 6. The CDR3 contains 14 residues. The CDR3 coding sequence is TGCGCCAGCAGCTTTAAGGGGACTACGAATGAGCAGTTCTTC. Translation gives CASSFKGTTNEQFF.

The chain links TRBV28 to TRBJ2-7; a possible D gene is TRBD2 (6 bases). Per the germline V gene, CDR1 is MDHEN and CDR2 is SYDVKM. V was cut by 4 bases and J by 3 bases, with 13 bases left in between. The CDR3 contains 14 residues. The CDR3 DNA reads TGTGCCAGCAGTTATCCGGGGGACCACTACGAGCAGTACTTC. It yields the protein CASSYPGDHYEQYF.

This sequence joins TRBV2 and TRBJ1-3; D possibly corresponds to TRBD1 (5 bases). Germline V CDR1 and CDR2: SNHLY, FYNNEI. This CDR3 spans 15 amino acids. V lost 4 bases, J lost 8 bases, and 18 bases lay in between. CDR3 in amino acids: CASSVRAQALDTIYF. The CDR3 DNA sequence: TGTGCCAGCAGTGTCCGGGCACAGGCACTGGACACCATATATTTT. The full variable domain, with the rest looked up from reference TRBV2 and TRBJ1-3, is EPEVTQTPSHQVTQMGQEVILRCVPISNHLYFYWYRQILGQKVEFLVSFYNNEISEKSEIFDDQFSVERPDGSNFTLKIRSTKLEDSAMYFCASSVRAQALDTIYFGEGSWLTVV.

The chain employs TRBV5-1 and TRBJ1-5, with TRBD1 matching over 10 bases. Germline V lookup: CDR1 SGHRS, CDR2 YFSETQ. The V gene end was trimmed by 0 bases and the J gene end by 6 bases; junction bases not matched to a gene: 0. The CDR3 totals 14 residues. CDR3 sequence (DNA): TGCGCCAGCAGCTTGGGGACAGGGGGTCAGCCCCAGCATTTT. Encoded protein: CASSLGTGGQPQHF.

The V and J genes are TRBV2 and TRBJ1-3; D is ambiguous. Trimming took 4 bases from V and 0 from J, leaving 10 bases between them. CDR1 SNHLY and CDR2 FYNNEI come from the germline V gene. This CDR3 contains 15 residues. CDR3 region: CASSVASFSGNTIYF. The CDR3 nucleotides read TGTGCCAGCAGTGTGGCCAGTTTCTCTGGAAACACCATATATTTT.

The chain couples TRBV7-9 to TRBJ1-1, with 7 nucleotides matching TRBD1. The ends lost 4 bases at V and 1 base at J; junction bases unmatched: 0. CDR1 is SEHNR and CDR2 is FQNEAQ in the germline V gene (reference sequence). This CDR3 contains 13 residues. As DNA, the CDR3 is TGTGCCAGCAGCTGGGACAGGAACACTGAAGCTTTCTTT. Translation gives CASSWDRNTEAFF.

The chain joins TRBV10-3 to TRBJ2-2, with D perhaps matching TRBD1 (7 bases). Germline V gives CDR1 ENHRY, CDR2 SYGVKD. Deletions cut 4 bases from V and 4 bases from J, with 19 bases between. The CDR3 has 17 residues. DNA of the CDR3: TGTGCCATCAGTGGAGGGCCCAGACAGGGAGGCACCGGGGAGCTGTTTTTT. It yields the protein CAISGGPRQGGTGELFF.

Details on this clone: The DNA is left out, because the CDR3 cannot be placed on it with certainty; the CDR3 is given as TCRdb lists it. V usage is TRBV19 and J usage is TRBJ1-5; the D segment call TRBD1 is taken from the table without a DNA check. Germline CDR1 reads LNHDA; CDR2 reads SQIVND (reference sequence). The CDR3 has 15 amino acids, counting both end residues. The CDR3 region is CASSFFGQINQPQHF.

The chain combines TRBV2 with TRBJ2-5; 8 bases map to TRBD2. The germline V gene encodes CDR1 SNHLY and CDR2 FYNNEI. The CDR3 sequence is 14 residues long. The J segment lost 5 bases and the V segment lost 5 bases, leaving 7 bases of the junction unmatched. The CDR3: CASSFSGVGETQYF. In DNA, the CDR3 is TGTGCCAGCAGTTTTAGCGGGGTCGGGGAGACCCAGTACTTC.

CDR3 loop: CASSISGGTETQYF. Written as DNA, the CDR3 is TGCGCCAGCAGTATCTCAGGGGGCACAGAGACCCAGTACTTC. This chain joins TRBV5-1 and TRBJ2-5; TRBD1 matches at 8 bases. The CDR3 contains 14 residues. Germline V gene lookup returns CDR1 SGHRS and CDR2 YFSETQ. V lost 5 bases, J lost 4 bases, and 7 bases stayed unmatched.

The genes are TRBV19 and TRBJ2-7, with D perhaps matching TRBD1 (6 bases). Germline assignment: CDR1 LNHDA and CDR2 SQIVND (reference sequence). The CDR3 sequence is 15 residues long. V was pared by 5 bases and J by 7 bases, with 21 bases between. The CDR3 loop is CASSPRQGNFGEQYF. In nucleotides, the CDR3 is TGTGCCAGTAGTCCCAGGCAGGGGAATTTTGGTGAGCAGTACTTC.

The chain joins TRBV28 to TRBJ1-4; possible D gene TRBD1, 5 bases. Trimming cost V 7 bases and J 0 bases, with 12 bases left between them. The germline CDR1 and CDR2 sequences are MDHEN and SYDVKM. The CDR3 spans 15 residues. CDR3 region: CASTKWGATNEKLFF. CDR3 nucleotides: TGTGCCAGCACCAAGTGGGGGGCAACTAATGAAAAACTGTTTTTT.

The CDR3 bases are TGTGCCAGCAGCTTACAGGGGGTCAGTGAGCAGTTCTTC. This gives the protein CASSLQGVSEQFF. The chain carries TRBV6-5 and TRBJ2-1; the match to TRBD1 covers 8 bases. Germline CDR1 and CDR2: MNHEY and SVGAGI. V dropped 6 bases and J dropped 9; count of bases not matched to a gene: 7. CDR3 size: 13 residues.

This chain uses TRBV6-5 with TRBJ2-5; D is perhaps TRBD2 (6 bases). Trimming shortened V by 4 bases and J by 4 bases, and 16 bases separated the two germline ends. Per the germline V gene, CDR1 is MNHEY and CDR2 is SVGAGI. The CDR3 consists of 15 residues. The CDR3 DNA reads as TGTGCCAGCAGTTCAAGTGCGGGAAGACTAGAGACCCAGTACTTC. Its translation is CASSSSAGRLETQYF.

This chain uses TRBV30 with TRBJ2-7; possible D gene TRBD1, 6 bases. The CDR3 is 17 residues long. The germline V gene encodes CDR1 GTSNPN and CDR2 SVGIG (reference sequence). V gave up 1 base and J gave up 2 bases, with 21 bases separating them. CDR3 coding DNA: TGTGCCTGGAGTGAAGAAGAATCAGGGGTCACAACCTACGAGCAGTACTTC. Encoded protein: CAWSEEESGVTTYEQYF.

Written as DNA, the CDR3 is TGTGCCAGCATTCTCGGGGGGGGTACCTATGGCTACACCTTC. It is translated as CASILGGGTYGYTF. The chain is built from TRBV28 and TRBJ1-2; D may be TRBD1 (5 bases). V gave up 7 bases and J gave up 4 bases, with 16 bases separating them. In germline, CDR1 is MDHEN, CDR2 SYDVKM. The CDR3 totals 14 residues.

The chain links TRBV19 to TRBJ2-1; 7 bases are a match to TRBD2. V was clipped by 1 base and J by 3 bases; unmatched bases: 3. Per the germline V gene, CDR1 is LNHDA and CDR2 is SQIVND (reference sequence). This CDR3 is 15 amino acids long. This CDR3 is CASSIVSSGYNEQFF. CDR3 bases: TGTGCCAGTAGTATAGTGTCTAGCGGCTACAATGAGCAGTTCTTC.

This sequence joins TRBV24-1 and TRBJ2-5; TRBD2 might be the D (5 bases). This CDR3 is built from 13 residues. CDR1 is KGHDR, CDR2 SFDVKD, per germline. The ends were cut back, 9 bases at V and 5 bases at J, with 15 bases in the middle. Written as DNA, the CDR3 is TGTGCCACCGGAACTGGCCTAGCCGAGACCCAGTACTTC. This translates into CATGTGLAETQYF.

This chain links TRBV6-1 with TRBJ2-7; D not resolved. Germline V gives CDR1 MNHNS, CDR2 SASEGT. V was clipped by 4 bases and J by 2 bases, with 12 bases between them. The CDR3 consists of 14 residues. The CDR3 DNA reads TGTGCCAGCAGTGGAGCCGGCGGTGCCTACGAGCAGTACGTC. It is translated as CASSGAGGAYEQYV.

This chain uses TRBV7-9 with TRBJ2-6, with a possible D match to TRBD2 (5 bases). CDR3 size: 15 residues. Germline V lookup: CDR1 SEHNR, CDR2 FQNEAQ (reference sequence). Between the trimmed V and J ends, which lost 3 bases and 3 bases, there was a span of 9 bases. The CDR3, as DNA: TGTGCCAGCAGCTTGGCGGGTAATGGGGCCAACGTCCTGACTTTC. Its protein product is CASSLAGNGANVLTF.

This chain uses TRBV19 with TRBJ1-1; TRBD1 might be the D (5 bases). Germline CDR1 reads LNHDA; CDR2 reads SQIVND (reference sequence). Deletions cut 6 bases from V and 5 bases from J, with 19 bases between. The CDR3 is 15 amino acids. CDR3 nucleotide sequence: TGTGCCAGTAGAAAATCGGGCGGGGACGGTACTGAAGCTTTCTTT. Protein sequence: CASRKSGGDGTEAFF.

This clone was seen a single time. The CDR3 is CAWSVRTSGGKETQYF. Here the CDR3 DNA reads TGTGCCTGGAGTGTAAGGACTAGCGGGGGGAAAGAGACCCAGTACTTC. This chain links TRBV30 with TRBJ2-5, with TRBD2 matching 14 bases. CDR3 length: 16 residues. Trimming at V came to 0 bases and at J to 3 bases, leaving 3 bases not matched to a gene. Germline V lookup: CDR1 GTSNPN, CDR2 SVGIG (reference sequence). The whole variable domain, filled in from reference TRBV30 and TRBJ2-5, reads SQTIHQWPATLVQPVGSPLSLECTVEGTSNPNLYWYRQAAGRGLQLLFYSVGIGQISSEVPQNLSASRPQDRQFILSSKKLLLSDSGFYLCAWSVRTSGGKETQYFGPGTRLLVL.

J is TRBJ1-2 and V is TRBV11-2, with 8 bases identical to TRBD1. The CDR3 contains 15 residues. Germline-derived CDR1 and CDR2 are SGHAT and FQNNGV. The ends lost 5 bases at V and 2 bases at J; junction bases unmatched: 7. The CDR3 loop reads CASSQGAVQNYGYTF. CDR3 bases: TGTGCCAGCAGCCAGGGGGCCGTACAGAACTATGGCTACACCTTC.

This chain uses TRBV10-2 with TRBJ2-5; D is perhaps TRBD2 (5 bases). The CDR3 has 12 residues. Trimming took 4 bases from V and 7 from J, leaving 10 bases between them. The germline gives CDR1 WSHSY, CDR2 SAAADI. The CDR3 DNA is TGCGCCAGCAGTGCCGGGATGGGGACCCAGTACTTC. Encoded protein: CASSAGMGTQYF.

This rearrangement joins TRBV11-2 to TRBJ1-2; D is perhaps TRBD1 (5 bases). Germline CDR1 and CDR2: SGHAT and FQNNGV. CDR3 length: 17 residues. V shed 5 bases and J shed 4 bases, with 23 bases lying between them. The CDR3 protein is CASSPTGRGGPLYGYTF. CDR3 coding DNA: TGTGCCAGCAGCCCCACCGGTCGGGGGGGACCTCTCTATGGCTACACCTTC.